The text below deals with one T cell receptor beta chain. Its target is not known. The sample originates from a study of blood T cells in healthy people across ages. Study-wide background: Template switching caught about one barcoded beta molecule for each two T cells.

The CDR3 is 14 amino acids. Per the germline V gene, CDR1 is LGHNT and CDR2 is FRNRAP. Trimming shortened V by 6 bases and J by 6 bases, and 14 bases separated the two germline ends. A second PCR of about 6 to 11 cycles used a sample-barcoded 5' primer and a J-beta primer mix. TCRdb re-derived calls from the 5' RACE reads in MiXCR, one entry per CDR3 protein. This sample has 1.5 million to 2 million distinct CDR3 sequences, with about 28% found just once. Study-wide findings and caveats: It was held that the diversity estimates obtained from one million T cells were underestimates. Donor CMV infection status was unknown, possibly confounding age-related changes in expanded clonotypes.

The TCR originated in a woman between 25 and 40 years old in good health. The chain is built from TRBV12-5 and TRBJ1-4, with D possibly being TRBD1 (5 bases). Sequenced input: blood. CDR3 nucleotide sequence: TGTGCTAGTGGCGAAGGGGCGGCTGATGAAAAACTGTTTTTT. Amino acids: CASGEGAADEKLFF.